The clone carrying this T cell receptor (beta chain) was seen a single time. Its specificity is not known. This sample was included in a study of OX40 agonist ivuxolimab in advanced cancers. Study at large: Intravenous ivuxolimab was administered to patients every 2 weeks at 0.01 to 10 mg/kg. The study's findings and limits: Expanded clones were, on average, more numerous in CD8+ T cells than in CD4+. Low levels of normalized T-cell clonal expansion also appeared in some nonresponders.

Libraries were prepared by immunoSEQ multiplex PCR; TCRdb keeps only in-frame clonotypes and omits some of them. This sample has around 18,000 clones, with roughly four fifths found just once. Excluded were patients having autoimmune disease history or systemic immunosuppression. Germline assignment: CDR1 SGHDN and CDR2 FVKESK. Between the trimmed V and J ends, which lost 1 base and 3 bases, there was a span of 6 bases. The CDR3 is made up of 13 amino acids. This specimen was CD4+ or CD8+ T cells sorted from blood, taken in a trial of the OX40 agonist ivuxolimab. This clonotype was obtained from an adult with an advanced solid tumor such as melanoma, head and neck, liver or kidney cancer. The chain uses TRBV14 and TRBJ1-2; TRBD1 is a possible D gene (5 bases). The CDR3 sequence: CASSQAGYYGYTF. The CDR3 nucleotides are TGTGCCAGCAGCCAAGCAGGGTACTATGGCTACACCTTC.